These T cell receptor beta chains were read from a single sample in a study of OX40 agonist ivuxolimab in advanced cancers. Libraries were prepared by immunoSEQ multiplex PCR; TCRdb keeps only in-frame clonotypes and omits some of them. Among 20,000 to 25,000 clones listed, approximately 83% were seen once. The source was CD4+ or CD8+ T cells sorted from blood, collected in a trial of the OX40 agonist ivuxolimab. All receptors come from an adult with an advanced solid tumor such as melanoma, head and neck, liver or kidney cancer. CDR3s include the opening cysteine and the closing phenylalanine or tryptophan. The D gene is left open where the match is weak. The listing skips clone size in some rows; elsewhere it reads once, few, many or a size class.

>TRBJ1-2|TRBV4-1|15|-|-
CASSQAAGGSHGYTF
TGCGCCAGCAGCCAAGCTGCCGGGGGTTCGCATGGCTACACCTTC
>TRBJ1-5|TRBV28|12|-|-
CASGGFNQPQHF
TGTGCTTCGGGAGGGTTCAATCAGCCCCAGCATTTT
>TRBJ2-2|TRBV18|11|-|few
CASSPTVELFF
TGTGCCAGCTCACCGACCGTGGAGCTGTTTTTT
>TRBJ1-5|TRBV6-5|14|-|-
CASSYSLSNQPQHF
TGTGCCAGCAGTTACTCGCTTAGCAATCAGCCCCAGCATTTT
>TRBJ2-1|TRBV27|17|-|-
CASSFGGSPSSYNEQFF
TGTGCCAGCAGTTTTGGGGGGAGCCCTAGCTCCTACAATGAGCAGTTCTTC
>TRBJ2-1|TRBV7-9|14|-|-
CASSLVVGSNEQFF
TGTGCCAGCAGCTTAGTGGTTGGTTCCAATGAGCAGTTCTTC
>TRBJ1-2|TRBV4-1|16|-|-
CASSQDPGAEFYGYTF
TGCGCCAGCAGCCAAGACCCGGGAGCAGAGTTCTATGGCTACACCTTC
>TRBJ1-5|TRBV6-1|13|-|-
CATSVWENQPQHF
TGTGCCACCTCAGTATGGGAGAATCAGCCCCAGCATTTT
>TRBJ2-4|TRBV7-2|14|TRBD1|few
CASSPTGGWGIQYF
TGTGCCAGCAGCCCAACAGGGGGATGGGGCATTCAGTACTTC
>TRBJ2-3|TRBV19|12|TRBD1|-
CAIRGPTDTQYF
TGTGCCATTAGGGGGCCAACTGATACGCAGTATTTT
>TRBJ1-2|TRBV28|15|TRBD1|-
CASSFRGTGDGGYTF
TGTGCCAGCAGTTTCCGCGGGACAGGGGACGGTGGCTACACCTTC
>TRBJ1-3|TRBV29-1|14|-|-
CSVARGNSGNTIYF
TGCAGCGTTGCCCGAGGGAACTCTGGAAACACCATATATTTT
>TRBJ2-6|TRBV5-4|18|-|-
CASSAPGQLNSGANVLTF
TGTGCCAGCAGCGCCCCGGGGCAACTCAACTCTGGGGCCAACGTCCTGACTTTC
>TRBJ1-2|TRBV7-9|12|-|-
CASRIGRDGYTF
TGTGCCAGCAGGATAGGACGGGATGGCTACACCTTC
>TRBJ1-5|TRBV27|16|-|-
CASSPRSGADSQPQHF
TGTGCCAGCAGTCCTCGATCAGGGGCAGATAGTCAGCCCCAGCATTTT
>TRBJ1-5|TRBV6-1|14|-|-
CASSHRDSNQPQHF
TGTGCCAGCAGCCATCGGGATAGCAATCAGCCCCAGCATTTT
>TRBJ2-1|TRBV27|15|-|-
CASTPNGMSYNEQFF
TGTGCCAGCACTCCAAACGGGATGTCCTACAATGAGCAGTTCTTC
>TRBJ1-4|TRBV9|15|-|-
CASSPSGGPNEKLFF
TGTGCCAGCAGCCCCAGCGGAGGCCCGAATGAAAAACTGTTTTTT
>TRBJ1-5|TRBV6-1|14|-|-
CASSQGGSNQPQHF
TGTGCCAGCAGTCAGGGTGGTAGCAATCAGCCCCAGCATTTT
>TRBJ2-7|TRBV5-1|16|TRBD2|-
CASSLVGLAGGSEQYF
TGCGCCAGCAGCTTGGTTGGACTAGCGGGAGGTAGCGAGCAGTACTTC
>TRBJ2-3|TRBV19|14|-|once
CASKEGSHTDTQYF
TGTGCCAGTAAGGAGGGGTCCCACACAGATACGCAGTATTTT